The entry below gives a single TCR beta chain sequence along with its context. Its antigen is unidentified. Healthy bone marrow donors formed the donor group. This entry comes from a study of cytomegalovirus exposure and HLA in healthy donors. CDR3 size: 13 residues. Per germline, CDR1 MDHEN and CDR2 SYDVKM. V lost 3 bases and J lost 5; bases outside the gene matches: 3. Both 60 Vbeta primers and 13 Jbeta primers went into the PCR. The repertoire was sequenced with immunoSEQ multiplex PCR; TCRdb's copy has only in-frame clones and lacks some. The data show tens of thousands of clones, about 79% seen once. General study points: Rarity characterized most TCR sequences, yet some public TCRs appeared in many donors. Beyond CMV serostatus, there was no information to go on about immune exposure.

The chain combines TRBV28 with TRBJ2-7, with 8 bases matching TRBD2. The material sequenced was PBMCs. The clonotype originates from a man in his sixties in good health and CMV-seropositive. The CDR3 sequence: CASSFGGVNEQYF. Written as DNA, the CDR3 is TGTGCCAGCAGTTTCGGGGGGGTGAACGAGCAGTACTTC. The whole variable domain, remainder taken from reference TRBV28 and TRBJ2-7, is DVKVTQSSRYLVKRTGEKVFLECVQDMDHENMFWYRQDPGLGLRLIYFSYDVKMKEKGDIPEGYSVSREKKERFSLILESASTNQTSMYLCASSFGGVNEQYFGPGTRLTVT.